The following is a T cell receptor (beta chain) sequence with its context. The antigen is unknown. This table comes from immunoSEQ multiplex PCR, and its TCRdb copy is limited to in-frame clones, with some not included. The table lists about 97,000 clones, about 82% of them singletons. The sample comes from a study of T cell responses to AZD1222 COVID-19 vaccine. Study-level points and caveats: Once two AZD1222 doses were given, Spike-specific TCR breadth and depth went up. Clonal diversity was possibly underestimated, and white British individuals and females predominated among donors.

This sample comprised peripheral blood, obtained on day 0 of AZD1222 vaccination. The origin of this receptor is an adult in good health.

The CDR3 region has the DNA TGTGCCAGCAGTTATACACAGGGGGCGGACGAGCAGTACTTC. This codes for CASSYTQGADEQYF. The chain has TRBV28 and TRBJ2-7; 9 bases are shared with TRBD1. CDR3 length: 14 residues. V dropped 4 bases and J dropped 5; count of bases not matched to a gene: 6. CDR1 and CDR2 from the germline V gene are MDHEN and SYDVKM.